A single sample is the source of the 6 T cell receptor beta chains below, sequenced in a study of blood T cell repertoires in COVID-19. Profiled with immunoSEQ multiplex PCR; TCRdb holds only in-frame clones, not every one. The repertoire holds some 300,000 clones, with 90% as singletons. Sequencing used peripheral blood. These receptor sequences come from a woman aged 45 to 65 with COVID-19, enrolled during active disease.

V is TRBV27 and J is TRBJ2-7; the D gene is possibly TRBD1 (6 bases). V gave up 3 bases and J gave up 2 bases, with 11 bases separating them. This CDR3 spans 14 amino acids. The germline V gene has CDR1 MNHEY and CDR2 SMNVEV (reference sequence). CDR3 amino acids: CASSFPGQTYEQYF. CDR3 bases: TGTGCCAGCAGTTTCCCGGGACAAACCTACGAGCAGTACTTC.

J is TRBJ2-3 and V is TRBV29-1; D is undetermined. Germline lookup yields CDR1 SQVTM and CDR2 ANQGSEA. The germline V and J ends were trimmed by 2 bases and 4 bases, with 7 bases remaining between them. The CDR3 is 12 amino acids. The CDR3 is CSVESFSDTQYF. CDR3 coding DNA: TGCAGCGTTGAATCCTTTTCAGATACGCAGTATTTT.

This chain uses TRBV5-1 with TRBJ1-1, with 8 bases fitting TRBD1. Germline assignment: CDR1 SGHRS and CDR2 YFSETQ. V shed 1 base and J 3 bases; nucleotides not matched to a gene: 8. The CDR3 consists of 16 residues. CDR3 sequence reads: CASSLRSGGEDTEAFF. In DNA form, the CDR3 reads TGCGCCAGCAGCTTGAGGTCAGGGGGCGAGGACACTGAAGCTTTCTTT.

This clone was seen only a few times. This chain connects TRBV11-3 to TRBJ2-7; D may be TRBD2 (5 bases). CDR1 and CDR2 (germline): SGHNT, YENEEA. The ends were cut back, 5 bases at V and 3 bases at J, with 14 bases in the middle. The CDR3 loop spans 14 amino acids. CDR3 protein: CASSQELGDYEQYF. The CDR3 DNA sequence: TGTGCCAGCAGCCAAGAACTCGGGGACTACGAGCAGTACTTC. Drawing the rest from reference TRBV11-3 and TRBJ2-7, the complete variable domain is EAGVVQSPRYKIIEKKQPVAFWCNPISGHNTLYWYLQNLGQGPELLIRYENEEAVDDSQLPKDRFSAERLKGVDSTLKIQPAELGDSAVYLCASSQELGDYEQYFGPGTRLTVT.

This clone was seen a handful of times. The rearrangement joins TRBV7-2 to TRBJ2-1, with D maybe TRBD1 (6 bases). The CDR3 runs 17 residues. The germline CDR1 and CDR2 sequences are SGHTA and FQGNSA. V shed 5 bases and J shed 1 base, with 18 bases lying between them. The CDR3 region is CASSPQGLLRSYNEQFF. DNA of the CDR3: TGTGCCAGCAGCCCTCAGGGGCTCCTTCGATCCTACAATGAGCAGTTCTTC.

The chain uses TRBV9 and TRBJ2-3, with TRBD2 identical over 8 bases. The CDR3 consists of 16 residues. V lost 0 bases to trimming and J lost 6 bases; unmatched junction nucleotides: 9. CDR1 is SGDLS and CDR2 is YYNGEE in the germline V gene. CDR3 bases: TGTGCCAGCAGCGTAGTTGTGAGCGGGAGTGGTGATACGCAGTATTTT. Its protein is CASSVVVSGSGDTQYF.